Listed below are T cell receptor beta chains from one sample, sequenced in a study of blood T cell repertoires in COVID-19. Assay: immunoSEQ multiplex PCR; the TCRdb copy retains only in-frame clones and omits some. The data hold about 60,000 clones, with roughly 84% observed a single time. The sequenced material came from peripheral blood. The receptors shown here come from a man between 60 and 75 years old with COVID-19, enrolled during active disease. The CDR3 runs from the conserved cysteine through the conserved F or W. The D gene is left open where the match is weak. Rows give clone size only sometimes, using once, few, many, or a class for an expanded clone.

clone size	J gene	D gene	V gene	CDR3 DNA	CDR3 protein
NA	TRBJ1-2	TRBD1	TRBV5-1	TGCGCCAGCAGCTCACAGGGGGCGCTTCAGAATGGCTACACCTTC	CASSSQGALQNGYTF
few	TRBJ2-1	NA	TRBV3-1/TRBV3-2	TGTGCCAGCAGCCTGCATTCAGGGAATGAGCAGTTCTTC	CASSLHSGNEQFF
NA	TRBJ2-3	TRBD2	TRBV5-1	TGCGCCAGCAGCTTGGTGGTTAGCGGGGGTGGTGGAGATACGCAGTATTTT	CASSLVVSGGGGDTQYF
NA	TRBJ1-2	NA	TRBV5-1	TGCGCCAGCAGCACCGAAGGGGCAAACTATGGCTACACCTTC	CASSTEGANYGYTF
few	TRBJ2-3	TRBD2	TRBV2	TGTGCCAGCAGTGATCCTAGCGGGGGTAGGGATACGCAGTATTTT	CASSDPSGGRDTQYF
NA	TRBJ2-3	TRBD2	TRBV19	TGTGCCAGTAGTCGGACTAGCGGGGGATATAGCACAGATACGCAGTATTTT	CASSRTSGGYSTDTQYF
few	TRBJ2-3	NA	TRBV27	TGTGCCAGCAGTTTGGAGGGAGATACGCAGTATTTT	CASSLEGDTQYF
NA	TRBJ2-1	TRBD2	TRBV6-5	TGTGCCAGCAGTATGGGACTAGCGGCTAACAATGAGCAGTTCTTC	CASSMGLAANNEQFF
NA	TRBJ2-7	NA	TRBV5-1	TGCGCCAGCAGCTTGGTCGGACAGCCCATGGATGAGCAGTACTTC	CASSLVGQPMDEQYF
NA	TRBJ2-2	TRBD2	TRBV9	TGTGCCAGCAGCGTCTTTTTAGCGGGAGACAGCGGGGAGCTGTTTTTT	CASSVFLAGDSGELFF